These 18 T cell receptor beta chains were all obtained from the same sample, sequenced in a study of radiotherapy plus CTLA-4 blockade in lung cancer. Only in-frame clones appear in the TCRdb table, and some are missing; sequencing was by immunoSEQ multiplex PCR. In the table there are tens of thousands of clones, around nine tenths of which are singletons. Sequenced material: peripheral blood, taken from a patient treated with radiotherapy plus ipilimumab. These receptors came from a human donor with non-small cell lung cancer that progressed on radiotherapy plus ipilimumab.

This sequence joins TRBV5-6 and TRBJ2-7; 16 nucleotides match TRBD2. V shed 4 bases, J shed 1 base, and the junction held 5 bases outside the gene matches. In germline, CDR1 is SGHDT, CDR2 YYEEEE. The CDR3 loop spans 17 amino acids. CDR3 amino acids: CASSKGLAGGRSYEQYF. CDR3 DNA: TGTGCCAGCAGCAAGGGACTAGCGGGAGGGAGGTCCTACGAGCAGTACTTC.

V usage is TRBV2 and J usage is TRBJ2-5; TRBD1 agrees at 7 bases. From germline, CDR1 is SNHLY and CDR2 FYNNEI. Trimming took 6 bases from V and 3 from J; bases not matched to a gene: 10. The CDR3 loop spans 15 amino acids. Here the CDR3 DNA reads TGTGCCAGCAGCGAGATGACAGGGAAGAAAGAGACCCAGTACTTC. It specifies CASSEMTGKKETQYF. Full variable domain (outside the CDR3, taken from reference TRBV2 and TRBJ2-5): EPEVTQTPSHQVTQMGQEVILRCVPISNHLYFYWYRQILGQKVEFLVSFYNNEISEKSEIFDDQFSVERPDGSNFTLKIRSTKLEDSAMYFCASSEMTGKKETQYFGPGTRLLVL.

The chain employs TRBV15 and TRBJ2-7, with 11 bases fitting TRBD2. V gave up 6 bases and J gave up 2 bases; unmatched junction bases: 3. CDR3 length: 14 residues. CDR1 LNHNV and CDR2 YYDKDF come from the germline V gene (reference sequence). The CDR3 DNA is TGTGCCACCAGTCCGGGACTAGCGGCCTACGAGCAGTACTTC. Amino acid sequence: CATSPGLAAYEQYF.

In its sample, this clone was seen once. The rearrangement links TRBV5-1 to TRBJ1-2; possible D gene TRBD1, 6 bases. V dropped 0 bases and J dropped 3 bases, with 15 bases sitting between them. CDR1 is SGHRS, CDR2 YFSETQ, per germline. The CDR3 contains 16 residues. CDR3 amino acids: CASSLEGAGGDYGYTF. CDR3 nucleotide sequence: TGCGCCAGCAGCTTGGAAGGGGCGGGGGGCGACTATGGCTACACCTTC.

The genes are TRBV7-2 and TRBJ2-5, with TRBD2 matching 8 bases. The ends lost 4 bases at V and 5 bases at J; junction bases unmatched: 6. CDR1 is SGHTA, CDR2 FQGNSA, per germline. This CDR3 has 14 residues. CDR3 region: CASSSGLAVETQYF. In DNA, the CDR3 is TGTGCCAGCAGCTCTGGACTAGCAGTCGAGACCCAGTACTTC. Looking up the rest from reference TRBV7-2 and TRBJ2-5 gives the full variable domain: GAGVSQSPSNKVTEKGKDVELRCDPISGHTALYWYRQSLGQGLEFLIYFQGNSAPDKSGLPSDRFSAERTGGSVSTLTIQRTQQEDSAVYLCASSSGLAVETQYFGPGTRLLVL.

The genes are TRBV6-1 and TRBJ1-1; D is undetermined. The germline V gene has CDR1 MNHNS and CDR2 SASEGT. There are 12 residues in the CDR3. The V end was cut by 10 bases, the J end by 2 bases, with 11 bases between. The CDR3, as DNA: TGTGCCACCGCGTGGGGTAACACTGAAGCTTTCTTT. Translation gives CATAWGNTEAFF.

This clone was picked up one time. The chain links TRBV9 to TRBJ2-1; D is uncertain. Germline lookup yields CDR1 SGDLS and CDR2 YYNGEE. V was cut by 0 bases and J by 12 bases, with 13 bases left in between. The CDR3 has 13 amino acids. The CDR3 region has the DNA TGTGCCAGCAGCGTAGATGGCTGGGCAGGGCAGTTCTTC. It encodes CASSVDGWAGQFF.

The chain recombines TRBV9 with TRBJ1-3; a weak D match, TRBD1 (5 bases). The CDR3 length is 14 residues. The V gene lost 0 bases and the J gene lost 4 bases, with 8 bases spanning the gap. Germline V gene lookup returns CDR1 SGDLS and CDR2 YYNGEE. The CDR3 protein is CASSVGGDGNTIYF. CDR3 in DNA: TGTGCCAGCAGCGTAGGGGGGGACGGAAACACCATATATTTT. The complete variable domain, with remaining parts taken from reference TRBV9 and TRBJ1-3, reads DSGVTQTPKHLITATGQRVTLRCSPRSGDLSVYWYQQSLDQGLQFLIQYYNGEERAKGNILERFSAQQFPDLHSELNLSSLELGDSALYFCASSVGGDGNTIYFGEGSWLTVV.

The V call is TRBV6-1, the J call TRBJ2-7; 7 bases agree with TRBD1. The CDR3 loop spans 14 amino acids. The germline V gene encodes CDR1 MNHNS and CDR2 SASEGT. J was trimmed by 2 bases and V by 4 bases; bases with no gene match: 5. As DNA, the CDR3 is TGTGCCAGCAGTGTCGAAGGGGGCACCTACGAGCAGTACTTC. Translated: CASSVEGGTYEQYF.

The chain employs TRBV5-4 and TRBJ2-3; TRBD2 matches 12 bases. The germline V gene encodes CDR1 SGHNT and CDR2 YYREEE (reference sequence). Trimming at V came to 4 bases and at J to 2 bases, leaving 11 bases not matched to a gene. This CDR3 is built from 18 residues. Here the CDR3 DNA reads TGTGCCAGCAGCCGTACTAGCGGGGGGCCAATAACCACAGATACGCAGTATTTT. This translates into CASSRTSGGPITTDTQYF.

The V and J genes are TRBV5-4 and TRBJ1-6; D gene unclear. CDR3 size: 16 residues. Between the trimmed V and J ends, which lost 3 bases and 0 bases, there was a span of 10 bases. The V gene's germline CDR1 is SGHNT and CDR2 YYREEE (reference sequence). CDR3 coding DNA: TGTGCCAGCAGCTGGATACCGAGCTCCTATAATTCACCCCTCCACTTT. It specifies CASSWIPSSYNSPLHF.

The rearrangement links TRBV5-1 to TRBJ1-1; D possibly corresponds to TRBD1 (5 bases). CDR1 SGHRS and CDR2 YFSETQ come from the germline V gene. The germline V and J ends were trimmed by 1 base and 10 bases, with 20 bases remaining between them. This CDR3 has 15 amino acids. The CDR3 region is CASSLKDGSVGGAFF. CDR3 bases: TGCGCCAGCAGCTTGAAGGACGGATCCGTCGGGGGAGCTTTCTTT.

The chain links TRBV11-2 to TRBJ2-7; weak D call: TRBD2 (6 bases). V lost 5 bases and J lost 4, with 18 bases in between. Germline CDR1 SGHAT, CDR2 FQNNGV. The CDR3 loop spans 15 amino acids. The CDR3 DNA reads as TGTGCCAGCAGCCAGTGGAGGGCCACGGCGTACGAGCAGTACTTC. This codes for CASSQWRATAYEQYF.

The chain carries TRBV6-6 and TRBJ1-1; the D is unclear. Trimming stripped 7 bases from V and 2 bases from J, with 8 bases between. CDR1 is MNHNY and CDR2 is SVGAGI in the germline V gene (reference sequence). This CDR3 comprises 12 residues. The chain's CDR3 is CASTEGNTEAFF. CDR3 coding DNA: TGTGCCAGCACCGAAGGTAACACTGAAGCTTTCTTT.

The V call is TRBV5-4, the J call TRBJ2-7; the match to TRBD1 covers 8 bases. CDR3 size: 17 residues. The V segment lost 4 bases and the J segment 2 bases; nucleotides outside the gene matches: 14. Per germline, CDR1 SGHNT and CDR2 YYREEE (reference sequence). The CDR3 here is CASSRRLGGQGAYEQYF. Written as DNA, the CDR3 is TGTGCCAGCAGCCGCCGCCTGGGAGGACAGGGTGCCTACGAGCAGTACTTC.

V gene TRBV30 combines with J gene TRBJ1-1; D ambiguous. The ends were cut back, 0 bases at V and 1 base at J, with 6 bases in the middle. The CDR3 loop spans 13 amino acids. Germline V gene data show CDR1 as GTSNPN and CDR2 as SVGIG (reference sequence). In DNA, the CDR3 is TGTGCCTGGAGTGTACGGCAGAACACTGAAGCTTTCTTT. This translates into CAWSVRQNTEAFF.

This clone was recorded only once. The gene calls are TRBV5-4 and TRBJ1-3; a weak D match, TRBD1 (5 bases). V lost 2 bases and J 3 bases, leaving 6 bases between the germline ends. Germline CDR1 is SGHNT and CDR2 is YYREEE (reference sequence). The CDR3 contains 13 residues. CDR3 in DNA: TGTGCCAGCAGCTTCAGGGATGGAAACACCATATATTTT. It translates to CASSFRDGNTIYF.

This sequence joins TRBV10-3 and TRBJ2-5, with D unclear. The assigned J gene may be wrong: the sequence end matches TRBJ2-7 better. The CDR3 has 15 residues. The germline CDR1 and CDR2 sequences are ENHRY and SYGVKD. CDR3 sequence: CAISDPVFSSYEQYF. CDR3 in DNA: TGTGCCATCAGTGATCCCGTCTTTAGCTCCTACGAGCAGTACTTC.